This TCR beta chain emerged from a study of T cells in Graves' hyperthyroidism and ophthalmopathy. Study-level findings and limits: Clonotypes that were expanded in thyroid above 0.001 mostly appeared in blood too. For ophthalmopathy, model prediction preceded onset by a median roughly 5.9 months.

V gave up 7 bases and J gave up 6 bases, with 19 bases separating them. Germline V CDR1 and CDR2: SQVTM, ANQGSEA. CDR3 length: 14 residues. TCR beta CDR3 sequences were amplified from RNA transcripts. The HTBI primer set served for first-round RT-PCR of the TCR CDR3. One entry per CDR3 protein, called by TCRdb with MiXCR from the multiplex PCR reads. Here the sample spans about 460,000 distinct CDR3 sequences, under 25% being singletons. Thyroid ultrasound and orbital computed tomography, with clinical symptoms and serum thyroxine and TRAb, informed diagnoses. This clonotype was counted a few times. Its antigen remains unknown.

This receptor was identified in a woman aged 65 to 85 with Graves' ophthalmopathy. The chain is built from TRBV29-1 and TRBJ2-1; a weak D match, TRBD2 (6 bases). The specimen was blood. The CDR3 nucleotides are TGCAGCGCCCGCCCCTCCGGGACTTTCAATGAGCAGTTCTTC. Amino acid sequence: CSARPSGTFNEQFF.